The clone carrying this TCR beta chain has ten or more counts. Its specificity is not known. RNA transcripts served as the template for amplifying TCR beta CDR3 regions. In the first-round RT-PCR of the TCR CDR3, the HTBI primer set was used. TCRdb ran MiXCR on the multiplex PCR reads and lists one entry per CDR3 protein. Of 650,000 to 850,000 distinct CDR3 sequences listed, roughly 20% were seen once; the top ten hold 15% to 20%. The data were taken from a study of T cells in Graves' hyperthyroidism and ophthalmopathy. Study results and limitations: Peripheral blood also featured most of the thyroid clonotypes expanded above 0.001.

The CDR3 runs 13 residues. V was pared by 4 bases and J by 8 bases, with 7 bases of the junction left unmatched. The rearrangement joins TRBV12-3 or TRBV12-4 to TRBJ1-2, with TRBD1 matching 7 bases. The source of this sequence is a woman aged 45-65 years with Graves' hyperthyroidism that later progressed to Graves' ophthalmopathy. The sample taken for sequencing was blood. CDR3 in amino acids: CASSSQGVLGYTF. DNA of the CDR3: TGTGCCAGCAGTTCCCAGGGGGTCCTGGGCTACACCTTC.